What follows are 8 T cell receptor beta chains derived from one specimen sequenced in a study of T cell clonotyping in hematopoietic cell transplantation. Data came from immunoSEQ multiplex PCR; TCRdb stores just in-frame clones and leaves some out. The table shows roughly 40,000 clones, with around 95% occurring only once. The material sequenced was peripheral blood mononuclear cells. These receptors came from a man aged 30-40 years in good health. Some clones in this sample may be carry-over from other donors' samples.

The chain uses TRBV6-5 and TRBJ1-2; 7 bases fit TRBD1. The CDR3 is 12 amino acids. Germline loops: CDR1 MNHEY, CDR2 SVGAGI. J gave up 8 bases and V 6 bases, and 6 bases lay outside the gene matches. CDR3 protein: CASSRGADGYTF. The CDR3 DNA reads TGTGCCAGCAGCAGGGGGGCAGACGGCTACACCTTC.

The chain joins TRBV4-3 to TRBJ1-1, with a weak D call TRBD1 (5 bases). This CDR3 is built from 18 residues. Trimming removed 4 bases at V and 4 bases at J, with 25 bases between. Germline lookup yields CDR1 LGHNA and CDR2 YSLEER. CDR3 nucleotides: TGCGCCAGCAGCCCAACACGGCCCGGGTGGGGGTCCATCACTGAAGCTTTCTTT. It specifies CASSPTRPGWGSITEAFF.

The rearrangement links TRBV6-5 to TRBJ2-7; 10 bases agree with TRBD2. The CDR3 extends over 14 amino acids. The V and J ends lost 6 bases and 3 bases, in that order; junction bases with no gene match: 5. Germline CDR1 reads MNHEY; CDR2 reads SVGAGI. DNA for the CDR3: TGTGCCAGCAGCCCCCAGCGGGGGGGCTACGAGCAGTACTTC. Translating gives CASSPQRGGYEQYF.

The chain combines TRBV15 with TRBJ1-4, with 8 nucleotides matching TRBD1. The germline V gene has CDR1 LNHNV and CDR2 YYDKDF (reference sequence). The CDR3 is 16 residues long. Trimming cost V 0 bases and J 8 bases; bases outside gene matches: 8. CDR3 region: CATSRERQGRGEKLFF. The CDR3 DNA reads TGTGCCACCAGCAGAGAAAGACAGGGGCGGGGGGAAAAACTGTTTTTT.

This chain links TRBV5-1 with TRBJ2-2; D ambiguous. V was pared by 0 bases and J by 5 bases, with 11 bases between. The CDR3 runs 15 residues. CDR1 and CDR2 (germline): SGHRS, YFSETQ. CDR3 DNA: TGCGCCAGCAGCTTGGAGGTTACAGAGACCGGGGAGCTGTTTTTT. It is translated as CASSLEVTETGELFF.

The gene calls are TRBV13 and TRBJ1-2, with a tentative D call TRBD1 (5 bases). V dropped 0 bases and J dropped 5 bases, with 13 bases sitting between them. The CDR3 loop spans 15 amino acids. Germline CDR1 is PRHDT and CDR2 is FYEKMQ (reference sequence). CDR3 coding DNA: TGTGCCAGCAGCTTAGGCACAGGTGTTTTGTATGGCTACACCTTC. Residues: CASSLGTGVLYGYTF.

This chain connects TRBV9 to TRBJ1-2; D unclear. The ends were cut back, 4 bases at V and 8 bases at J, with 9 bases in the middle. The CDR3 spans 11 residues. The germline V gene encodes CDR1 SGDLS and CDR2 YYNGEE. The CDR3, as DNA: TGTGCCAGCAGCCCAGGCGTCGGCTACACCTTC. Residues: CASSPGVGYTF.

V usage is TRBV6-5 and J usage is TRBJ1-5; D not resolved. Germline V gives CDR1 MNHEY, CDR2 SVGAGI. CDR3 length: 14 amino acids. V was cut by 4 bases and J by 4 bases, with 11 bases left in between. CDR3 in DNA: TGTGCCAGCAGTTCCCAGAACAGTAATCAGCCCCAGCATTTT. This gives the protein CASSSQNSNQPQHF.